A selection of T cell receptor beta chains follows, all from one sample in a study of early T cells in non-severe SARS-CoV-2 infection. TCRdb fed the 5' RACE reads into MiXCR, producing one record per CDR3 protein. The repertoire includes around 49,000 distinct CDR3 sequences, about 4% of them detected once, and approximately 5.9% sits in the top ten. The source material was whole blood. The receptors shown here come from an adult who was a healthcare worker with PCR-confirmed SARS-CoV-2 infection or an uninfected control (not recorded which). Each CDR3 is given with its conserved first and last residue.

J: TRBJ1-2; V: TRBV7-2; CDR3: CASSPQTVNYYGYTF
J: TRBJ2-6; V: TRBV7-2; CDR3: CASSHVLSGANVLTF
J: TRBJ2-2; V: TRBV11-2; CDR3: CASSLDAPLAGELFF
J: TRBJ2-5; V: TRBV7-2; CDR3: CASSFGQVQETQYF
J: TRBJ2-7; V: TRBV7-2; CDR3: CASSLSFNEQYF
J: TRBJ1-5; V: TRBV27; CDR3: CASSSGTRNQPQHF
J: TRBJ2-3; V: TRBV27; CDR3: CASTKLAGGADTQYF
J: TRBJ2-1; V: TRBV7-2; CDR3: CASSLGLARAEQFF
J: TRBJ2-2; V: TRBV4-1; CDR3: CASRLSSGSLPGELFF
J: TRBJ2-2; V: TRBV7-9; CDR3: CASRPGAGSAGELFF
J: TRBJ2-2; V: TRBV12-3/TRBV12-4; CDR3: CASSFRTGGGRAEGELFF
J: TRBJ2-5; V: TRBV20-1; CDR3: CSAQEGGGARETQYF
J: TRBJ1-2; V: TRBV29-1; CDR3: CSVPQLGGSDANYGYTF
J: TRBJ1-5; V: TRBV7-8; CDR3: CASSLNSDQPQHF
J: TRBJ2-7; V: TRBV12-3/TRBV12-4; CDR3: CASSLGTLYEQYF
J: TRBJ2-6; V: TRBV5-1; CDR3: CASSLGSFGANVLTF
J: TRBJ2-3; V: TRBV7-9; CDR3: CASRLGQGDPDTQYF
J: TRBJ1-2; V: TRBV14; CDR3: CASSLNREAYGYTF
J: TRBJ1-5; V: TRBV7-2; CDR3: CASSLGGPQHF
J: TRBJ1-2; V: TRBV2; CDR3: CAGQDRTANYGYTF
J: TRBJ2-6; V: TRBV18; CDR3: CASSPRDRSSGANVLTF
J: TRBJ2-1; V: TRBV7-9; CDR3: CASSPWTSGGYYNEQFF
J: TRBJ2-2; V: TRBV9; CDR3: CASSVDLGGELFF